The 27 T cell receptor beta chains below were found in one sample sequenced in a study of blood T cell repertoires in COVID-19. Method: immunoSEQ multiplex PCR; TCRdb's copy keeps in-frame clones and lacks some. This sample has fewer than 300,000 clones; approximately 85% occur once, and the top ten carry 4% to 6%. The sample consisted of peripheral blood. These receptors were obtained from a man between 45 and 60 years old with active or convalescent COVID-19.

This sequence joins TRBV19 and TRBJ1-5, with 10 bases lining up with TRBD1. J was trimmed by 4 bases and V by 5 bases; bases with no gene match: 8. The germline V gene has CDR1 LNHDA and CDR2 SQIVND (reference sequence). The CDR3 consists of 16 residues. This chain's CDR3 is CASSQFMDRGNQPQHF. The CDR3 DNA follows: TGTGCCAGTAGTCAATTCATGGACAGGGGGAATCAGCCCCAGCATTTT.

This clone was seen a single time. V and J are TRBV5-3 and TRBJ1-5; 7 positions agree with TRBD1. TRBV5-3 is reported as an ORF; its role is uncertain. Trimming removed 4 bases from V and 6 bases from J; junction bases left unmatched: 7. The CDR3 loop spans 14 amino acids. CDR3 in DNA: TGTGCCAGAAGCAATGACAGGGCGGGTCAGCCCCAGCATTTT. Its translation is CARSNDRAGQPQHF.

The chain couples TRBV19 to TRBJ2-1; TRBD2 aligns across 11 bases. The CDR3 has 15 amino acids. From germline, CDR1 is LNHDA and CDR2 SQIVND (reference sequence). The junction had 7 bases not matched to a gene; V was cut back by 7 bases and J by 5 bases. The CDR3 protein is CASTTSGSFHNEQFF. The CDR3 DNA sequence: TGTGCCAGTACCACTAGCGGGAGTTTCCACAATGAGCAGTTCTTC.

The CDR3 loop is CASSQSLVRHPDRDTEAFF. Written as DNA, the CDR3 is TGTGCCAGCAGCCAAAGTCTGGTTCGACATCCAGACAGGGACACTGAAGCTTTCTTT. The V call is TRBV16, the J call TRBJ1-1; 7 bases fit TRBD1. The V gene end was trimmed by 2 bases and the J gene end by 3 bases; junction bases not matched to a gene: 18. Germline V gene lookup returns CDR1 KGHSY and CDR2 FQNENV. The CDR3 contains 19 residues.

The chain is built from TRBV15 and TRBJ1-3, with TRBD1 identical over 7 bases. The ends lost 0 bases at V and 0 bases at J; junction bases unmatched: 5. The CDR3 consists of 17 residues. Germline V gene data show CDR1 as LNHNV and CDR2 as YYDKDF (reference sequence). The CDR3 here is CATSRDMGQHSGNTIYF. In DNA, the CDR3 is TGTGCCACCAGCAGAGATATGGGACAGCACTCTGGAAACACCATATATTTT.

This rearrangement joins TRBV24-1 to TRBJ2-1, with D possibly matching TRBD2 (5 bases). The V and J ends lost 3 bases and 9 bases respectively, with 8 bases between them. The CDR3 sequence is 12 residues long. Germline V gene sequence: CDR1 KGHDR, CDR2 SFDVKD. The CDR3, as DNA: TGTGCCACCAGTGATCGGGGATTTGAGCAGTTCTTC. This translates into CATSDRGFEQFF.

The CDR3 here is CAISVTGTSVSYEQYF. CDR3 DNA sequence: TGTGCCATCAGTGTTACCGGGACTAGCGTCTCCTACGAGCAGTACTTC. The chain carries TRBV10-3 and TRBJ2-7, with 10 bases that match TRBD2. The CDR3 is 16 residues long. Trimming cost V 4 bases and J 0 bases; bases outside gene matches: 6. The germline CDR1 and CDR2 sequences are ENHRY and SYGVKD.

This rearrangement joins TRBV5-1 to TRBJ1-2; D gene ambiguous. The CDR3 has 16 residues. Germline V gives CDR1 SGHRS, CDR2 YFSETQ. V dropped 0 bases and J dropped 5 bases, with 17 bases sitting between them. The CDR3 DNA is TGCGCCAGCAGCTTGGCCGCGCCGGGTGTCAATTATGGCTACACCTTC. Translation gives CASSLAAPGVNYGYTF.

The V and J genes are TRBV7-2 and TRBJ1-1, with D hard to call. The V and J ends lost 3 bases and 4 bases respectively, with 12 bases between them. The germline V gene encodes CDR1 SGHTA and CDR2 FQGNSA. The CDR3 runs to 14 residues. The CDR3: CASSFYARVTEAFF. The CDR3, as DNA: TGTGCCAGCAGCTTTTATGCCCGGGTCACTGAAGCTTTCTTT.

The chain combines TRBV6-5 with TRBJ1-6; D perhaps matches TRBD1 (5 bases). Looked up from germline, CDR1 is MNHEY and CDR2 is SVGAGI. Deletions cut 5 bases from V and 6 bases from J, with 14 bases between. There are 15 residues in the CDR3. The CDR3 loop reads CASSPLPGGNSPLHF. The CDR3 bases are TGTGCCAGCAGTCCTCTCCCCGGGGGTAATTCACCCCTCCACTTT.

The gene calls are TRBV28 and TRBJ1-4; 9 bases are shared with TRBD1. V was pared by 5 bases and J by 11 bases, with 15 bases of the junction left unmatched. Germline loops: CDR1 MDHEN, CDR2 SYDVKM. CDR3 length equals 16 residues. CDR3 sequence: CASSPRVGTGYLKLFF. The CDR3 nucleotides are TGTGCCAGCAGTCCCAGAGTTGGGACAGGGTATTTGAAACTGTTTTTT.

This clone occurred a few times. The gene calls are TRBV11-2 and TRBJ2-5, with D tentatively TRBD2 (5 bases). The CDR3 length is 16 residues. Per the germline V gene, CDR1 is SGHAT and CDR2 is FQNNGV. Trimming removed 0 bases at V and 1 base at J, with 12 bases between. The DNA of the CDR3 is TGTGCCAGCAGCTTAGAAGTTTGGAGGCCCCAAGAGACCCAGTACTTC. It specifies CASSLEVWRPQETQYF.

The gene calls are TRBV15 and TRBJ1-2, with 7 bases fitting TRBD1. The CDR3 consists of 17 residues. Unmatched junction bases numbered 15, after V lost 4 bases and J lost 4 bases. Germline CDR1 LNHNV, CDR2 YYDKDF (reference sequence). This CDR3 is CATSILEGTDLIYGYTF. In DNA form, the CDR3 reads TGTGCCACCAGCATCCTTGAGGGGACAGACTTGATCTATGGCTACACCTTC.

This chain joins TRBV29-1 and TRBJ1-1; D remains unclear. V shed 2 bases and J shed 0 bases, with 7 bases lying between them. CDR1 and CDR2 from the germline V gene are SQVTM and ANQGSEA. The length of the CDR3 is 13 residues. The CDR3 nucleotides are TGCAGCGTTGAAAGGGAGTTGAACACTGAAGCTTTCTTT. Translation: CSVERELNTEAFF.

The chain employs TRBV30 and TRBJ2-1; 14 bases are a match to TRBD2. V trimming: 5 bases; J trimming: 7 bases; junction bases outside the gene matches: 7. CDR1 and CDR2 (germline): GTSNPN, SVGIG (reference sequence). This CDR3 is 15 amino acids long. DNA of the CDR3: TGTGCCTGGGGAACGGGACTAGCGGGAGTTAATGAGCAGTTCTTC. It codes for CAWGTGLAGVNEQFF.

This chain joins TRBV28 and TRBJ2-2; TRBD1 matches at 10 bases. V was pared by 4 bases and J by 4 bases, with 9 bases of the junction left unmatched. Germline-derived CDR1 and CDR2 are MDHEN and SYDVKM. CDR3 length equals 17 residues. The CDR3 nucleotides read TGTGCCAGCAGTTCCAGGGACAGGGGAAGAGGCACCGGGGAGCTGTTTTTT. It yields the protein CASSSRDRGRGTGELFF.

J is TRBJ2-3 and V is TRBV7-9; 11 positions agree with TRBD2. CDR1 and CDR2 from the germline V gene are SEHNR and FQNEAQ (reference sequence). This CDR3 is 18 amino acids long. The V gene end was trimmed by 2 bases and the J gene end by 2 bases; junction bases not matched to a gene: 9. CDR3 in amino acids: CASSLSSSTSGNTDTQYF. CDR3 DNA: TGTGCCAGCAGCTTATCCTCCTCGACTAGCGGGAACACAGATACGCAGTATTTT.

The gene calls are TRBV6-6 and TRBJ2-7, with a possible D match to TRBD1 (6 bases). The V end lost 7 bases, the J end lost 3 bases, and 13 bases lay between the germline ends. Germline V gene data show CDR1 as MNHNY and CDR2 as SVGAGI (reference sequence). The CDR3 is made up of 13 amino acids. CDR3 loop: CASTSTGSYEQYF. The DNA for the CDR3 is TGTGCCAGCACCTCAACAGGGAGCTACGAGCAGTACTTC.

This clone was counted once. This sequence joins TRBV4-1 and TRBJ2-2; TRBD2 matches at 12 bases. With V trimmed by 0 bases and J by 7 bases, 3 bases remained unmatched. CDR3 size: 16 residues. The germline CDR1 and CDR2 sequences are MGHRA and YSYEKL. CDR3 nucleotides: TGCGCCAGCAGCCAAGAGCCTAGCGGGAGGGGCGGGGAGCTGTTTTTT. Translated: CASSQEPSGRGGELFF.

This chain uses TRBV18 with TRBJ2-2; D is undetermined. The CDR3 spans 17 residues. With 0 bases removed from V and 4 bases from J, the gap between germline ends came to 15 bases. The germline V gene has CDR1 KGHSH and CDR2 LQKENI. The DNA for the CDR3 is TGTGCCAGCTCACCACCGAATACCCAGGCGTTCACCGGGGAGCTGTTTTTT. Residues: CASSPPNTQAFTGELFF. Looking up the rest from reference TRBV18 and TRBJ2-2 gives the full variable domain: NAGVMQNPRHLVRRRGQEARLRCSPMKGHSHVYWYRQLPEEGLKFMVYLQKENIIDESGMPKERFSAEFPKEGPSILRIQQVVRGDSAAYFCASSPPNTQAFTGELFFGEGSRLTVL.

J is TRBJ1-1 and V is TRBV14; the D is unclear. This CDR3 region has 12 residues. With 1 base removed from V and 8 bases from J, the gap between germline ends came to 8 bases. CDR1 is SGHDN, CDR2 FVKESK, per germline. CDR3 DNA sequence: TGTGCCAGCAGCCAAGTCCAGACAGAAGCTTTCTTT. Translating gives CASSQVQTEAFF.

The V gene is TRBV27, the J gene TRBJ1-2; D is possibly TRBD1 (6 bases). Trimming took off 5 bases at V and 8 bases at J, with 15 bases between the two ends. This CDR3 region has 13 residues. The germline CDR1 and CDR2 sequences are MNHEY and SMNVEV (reference sequence). CDR3 sequence reads: CASSLYRDGGYTF. The CDR3 DNA sequence: TGTGCCAGCAGTCTTTACAGGGATGGAGGCTACACCTTC.

This clone was seen a few times. The V call is TRBV7-9, the J call TRBJ1-5; D gene ambiguous. The V and J ends lost 3 bases and 1 base respectively, with 10 bases between them. Germline values: CDR1 SEHNR, CDR2 FQNEAQ (reference sequence). The length of the CDR3 is 15 residues. This CDR3 is CASSFGEQSNQPQHF. As DNA, the CDR3 is TGTGCCAGCAGCTTCGGGGAACAGAGCAATCAGCCCCAGCATTTT.

This clone was counted once. This chain uses TRBV19 with TRBJ2-3; maybe TRBD2 (6 bases). V lost 8 bases, J lost 0 bases, and 21 bases lay in between. Germline assignment: CDR1 LNHDA and CDR2 SQIVND (reference sequence). This CDR3 is built from 17 residues. CDR3 residues: CASQAPTGRGSTDTQYF. In DNA, the CDR3 is TGTGCCAGTCAAGCGCCCACGGGGCGGGGAAGCACAGATACGCAGTATTTT.

The chain is built from TRBV7-6 and TRBJ2-1; TRBD2 aligns across 7 bases. The CDR3 consists of 15 residues. V dropped 5 bases and J dropped 3; count of bases not matched to a gene: 7. Germline V gene data show CDR1 as SGHVS and CDR2 as FNYEAQ. The CDR3 region has the DNA TGTGCCAGCAGCCCCCCGGGCGGGAGCTACAATGAGCAGTTCTTC. Its translation is CASSPPGGSYNEQFF.

This clone was found once. The chain couples TRBV6-2 or TRBV6-3 to TRBJ2-3; TRBD2 aligns across 7 bases. The CDR3 loop spans 18 amino acids. The J segment lost 3 bases and the V segment lost 4 bases, leaving 16 bases of the junction unmatched. CDR1 MNHEY and CDR2 SVGEGT come from the germline V gene. CDR3: CASSFDGRGGGSTDTQYF. The CDR3 DNA reads as TGTGCCAGCAGTTTTGACGGCAGAGGTGGCGGGAGTACAGATACGCAGTATTTT.

This rearrangement joins TRBV27 to TRBJ2-7; D unclear. Germline lookup yields CDR1 MNHEY and CDR2 SMNVEV (reference sequence). Deletions cut 5 bases from V and 3 bases from J, with 20 bases between. CDR3 length equals 16 residues. The CDR3 sequence is CASSTVIRDSNYEQYF. CDR3 DNA sequence: TGTGCCAGCAGTACCGTAATAAGAGACTCGAACTACGAGCAGTACTTC.